The clone carrying this T cell receptor beta chain was found a few times. Its antigen is currently unknown. These data originate in a study of blood T cells in healthy people across ages. About the study: When template switching was applied, about one barcoded beta molecule was captured per two T cells. Study findings and constraints: Naive and antigen-experienced cells were not separated, limiting conclusive comparison. The CMV status of each donor remained undetermined, and this could have confounded shifts in expanded clonotypes.

The second PCR ran about 6 to 11 cycles with a sample-barcoded 5' primer and J-beta primers. TCRdb reprocessed the 5' RACE reads via MiXCR and lists one record per CDR3 protein. The sample records 1.5 million to 2 million distinct CDR3 sequences, 28% being singletons. Per the germline V gene, CDR1 is SGHRS and CDR2 is YFSETQ. The CDR3 sequence is 14 residues long. For every donor, a draw yielded approximately 9.9 milliliters of peripheral blood. This sequence originates from a woman aged 30 to 39 in good health. The sequenced material came from blood. This rearrangement joins TRBV5-1 to TRBJ2-4; TRBD2 matches at 14 bases. TRBJ2-7 matches the DNA end more closely, so the J call is doubtful. As DNA, the CDR3 is TGCGCCAGCGCAGACGGGACTAGCGGGAGCGAGCAGTACTTC. Its translation is CASADGTSGSEQYF.